The rows below give T cell receptor beta chains drawn from one sample of a study of T cells after yellow fever vaccination. TCRdb re-called the 5' RACE reads with MiXCR, one entry per CDR3 protein. The sample lists 60,000 to 85,000 distinct CDR3 sequences; over 6% were seen once. This sample comprised CD8+ T cells sorted from PBMCs, obtained more than 40 days after the first yellow fever vaccination. The receptors originated from a man in his late teens or twenties who received the YFV17D yellow fever vaccine. Both conserved end residues are part of each CDR3. A D gene is named only where the DNA matches it firmly. Size values are once, few and many counts, or a class for expanded clones, and some rows have none.

D gene,J gene,CDR3 length,clone size,V gene,CDR3 protein,CDR3 DNA
.,TRBJ2-1,13,many,TRBV4-3,CASSHTSPNEQFF,TGCGCCAGCAGCCATACTTCTCCCAATGAGCAGTTCTTC
.,TRBJ1-1,12,many,TRBV12-3/TRBV12-4,CASSLDRSEAFF,TGTGCCAGCAGTTTAGACCGCAGTGAAGCTTTCTTT
.,TRBJ2-5,14,.,TRBV7-9,CASSLVTGLETQYF,TGTGCCAGCAGCTTAGTGACAGGCCTAGAGACCCAGTACTTC
.,TRBJ1-3,14,.,TRBV5-8,CASSFGPGENTIYF,TGTGCCAGCAGCTTCGGCCCTGGTGAAAACACCATATATTTT
.,TRBJ2-6,16,few,TRBV25-1,CASSDKQGYGANVLTF,TGTGCCAGCAGTGACAAACAGGGCTATGGGGCCAACGTCCTGACTTTC
.,TRBJ1-5,15,many,TRBV6-5,CASSSGLVGSQPQHF,TGTGCCAGCAGCTCCGGGCTTGTCGGAAGCCAGCCCCAGCATTTT
.,TRBJ2-7,13,many,TRBV2,CASTRQDSYEQYF,TGTGCCAGCACCCGACAGGACTCCTACGAGCAGTACTTC
TRBD2,TRBJ2-3,17,many,TRBV4-3,CASSQDPEGSGDDTQYF,TGCGCCAGCAGCCAAGATCCGGAAGGTAGCGGGGATGATACGCAGTATTTT
TRBD1,TRBJ2-7,18,many,TRBV5-1,CASSKLPRDRGQPYEQYF,TGCGCCAGCAGCAAACTGCCGAGGGACAGGGGGCAACCCTACGAGCAGTACTTC
TRBD1,TRBJ2-7,12,many,TRBV11-2,CASRETGQGLYF,TGTGCCAGCAGGGAGACGGGACAGGGTTTGTACTTC
TRBD1,TRBJ2-7,16,few,TRBV11-2,CASSLEGQGAHYEQYF,TGTGCCAGCAGCTTAGAGGGACAGGGGGCCCACTACGAGCAGTACTTC
.,TRBJ2-3,15,many,TRBV6-2/TRBV6-3,CASSYEGRVKDTQYF,TGTGCCAGCAGTTACGAGGGAAGGGTGAAAGATACGCAGTATTTT
.,TRBJ2-7,13,many,TRBV25-1,CASSDWLTYEQYF,TGTGCCAGCAGTGACTGGCTTACCTACGAGCAGTACTTC
.,TRBJ1-5,16,many,TRBV6-1,CASGEVWEEGNQPQHF,TGTGCCAGCGGGGAAGTCTGGGAGGAGGGCAATCAGCCCCAGCATTTT
TRBD2,TRBJ2-3,14,.,TRBV6-2/TRBV6-3,CASSSWRGDDTQYF,TGTGCCAGCAGTTCTTGGCGGGGGGATGATACGCAGTATTTT
.,TRBJ1-2,17,many,TRBV12-3/TRBV12-4,CASSYPGGEATVYGYTF,TGTGCCAGCAGTTACCCTGGAGGGGAGGCAACGGTCTATGGCTACACCTTC
.,TRBJ2-1,15,many,TRBV4-1,CASSKPRGLYNEQFF,TGCGCCAGCAGCAAACCCAGGGGTCTCTACAATGAGCAGTTCTTC
TRBD2,TRBJ2-2,16,medium-sized,TRBV2,CASSRTSGANTGELFF,TGTGCCAGCAGTCGCACTAGCGGAGCGAACACCGGGGAGCTGTTTTTT
.,TRBJ2-6,16,few,TRBV10-3,CAISDSGTSGANVLTF,TGTGCCATCAGTGACTCGGGCACCTCTGGGGCCAACGTCCTGACTTTC
.,TRBJ2-7,14,.,TRBV15,CATSRELMGREQYF,TGTGCCACCAGCAGAGAGCTTATGGGACGCGAGCAGTACTTC
.,TRBJ2-3,15,.,TRBV4-1,CASSQFSGPADTQYF,TGCGCCAGCAGCCAATTCTCGGGTCCAGCGGATACGCAGTATTTT
.,TRBJ1-1,12,many,TRBV4-1,CASSPPRAEAFF,TGCGCCAGCAGTCCCCCCCGCGCTGAAGCTTTCTTT
.,TRBJ2-1,15,many,TRBV6-1,CASSGVGGTSNEQFF,TGTGCCAGCAGTGGCGTCGGGGGTACCTCCAATGAGCAGTTCTTC
TRBD1,TRBJ2-7,13,many,TRBV7-2,CASSRRDSREQYF,TGTGCCAGCAGCCGCCGGGACAGTCGAGAGCAGTACTTC
.,TRBJ1-1,13,.,TRBV6-1,CASSITENTEAFF,TGTGCCAGCAGTATTACGGAGAACACTGAAGCTTTCTTT
TRBD1,TRBJ2-3,14,.,TRBV10-3,CAISKDRRRDTQYF,TGTGCCATCAGTAAGGACAGGCGCCGCGATACGCAGTATTTT
.,TRBJ2-1,14,.,TRBV13,CASSPEGLCNEQFF,TGTGCCAGCAGCCCCGAGGGCCTCTGCAATGAGCAGTTCTTC
TRBD1,TRBJ1-1,19,.,TRBV11-1,CASSSLLPRINRGLGEAFF,TGTGCCAGCAGCTCCCTTCTTCCGCGTATTAACAGGGGATTAGGTGAAGCTTTCTTT
.,TRBJ2-7,12,few,TRBV12-3/TRBV12-4,CASSLHVYEQYF,TGTGCCAGCAGTTTGCACGTTTACGAGCAGTACTTC
.,TRBJ2-1,15,.,TRBV7-8,CASRSPGDTYNEQFF,TGTGCCAGCCGAAGCCCCGGGGACACCTACAATGAGCAGTTCTTC
.,TRBJ2-2,12,many,TRBV10-3,CAISESAGELFF,TGTGCCATCAGTGAGTCTGCCGGGGAGCTGTTTTTT
.,TRBJ2-7,14,.,TRBV12-3/TRBV12-4,CASREQGFGYEQYF,TGTGCCAGCAGGGAGCAGGGATTTGGCTACGAGCAGTACTTC
.,TRBJ2-5,15,many,TRBV7-9,CASSLADSVQETQYF,TGTGCCAGCAGCTTAGCGGACAGCGTCCAGGAGACCCAGTACTTC
.,TRBJ1-4,16,many,TRBV7-8,CASSFGNYGTNEKLFF,TGTGCCAGCAGCTTCGGGAATTATGGGACTAATGAAAAACTGTTTTTT
TRBD1,TRBJ2-5,13,.,TRBV27,CATKDRGKETQYF,TGTGCCACCAAGGACAGGGGGAAAGAGACCCAGTACTTC
TRBD2,TRBJ2-7,12,few,TRBV12-3/TRBV12-4,CASTPGGYEQYF,TGTGCCAGCACCCCGGGGGGTTACGAGCAGTACTTC
TRBD1,TRBJ1-2,11,many,TRBV12-3/TRBV12-4,CASNDRDGYTF,TGTGCCAGCAACGACAGGGATGGCTACACCTTC
TRBD2,TRBJ2-1,14,many,TRBV24-1,CATSDERGASEQFF,TGTGCCACCAGTGATGAGCGGGGGGCCTCTGAGCAGTTCTTC
.,TRBJ2-3,15,many,TRBV7-8,CASRERRMSTDTQYF,TGTGCCAGCAGGGAGAGGCGGATGAGCACAGATACGCAGTATTTT
.,TRBJ2-7,12,many,TRBV7-9,CASSPRSPEQYF,TGTGCCAGCAGCCCCCGGTCCCCCGAGCAGTACTTC
.,TRBJ1-6,14,.,TRBV7-6,CASSLSAGASPLHF,TGTGCCAGCAGCTTATCAGCCGGGGCCTCACCCCTCCACTTT
TRBD2,TRBJ2-2,16,many,TRBV25-1,CASKGLAGRDTGELFF,TGTGCCAGCAAAGGTCTCGCAGGGAGGGACACCGGGGAGCTGTTTTTT
.,TRBJ2-7,13,.,TRBV19,CASSIVSLGEQYF,TGTGCCAGTAGTATTGTGTCCCTCGGGGAGCAGTACTTC
.,TRBJ1-2,15,few,TRBV20-1,CSARVPGAPNYGYTF,TGCAGTGCTAGAGTTCCGGGAGCCCCTAACTATGGCTACACCTTC
TRBD1,TRBJ2-5,15,.,TRBV25-1,CASSEFQGAIETQYF,TGTGCCAGCAGTGAATTTCAGGGGGCGATTGAGACCCAGTACTTC
.,TRBJ2-7,14,many,TRBV20-1,CSAYLQGSSYEQYF,TGCAGTGCCTATCTCCAGGGGAGCTCCTACGAGCAGTACTTC
.,TRBJ1-1,13,few,TRBV19,CASSSPGYPEAFF,TGTGCCAGTAGCTCCCCAGGGTACCCTGAAGCTTTCTTT
.,TRBJ1-3,16,many,TRBV24-1,CATSDPLPLPGNTIYF,TGTGCCACCAGTGATCCACTCCCTCTCCCTGGAAACACCATATATTTT
TRBD1,TRBJ1-4,14,many,TRBV7-9,CASSRTGPNEKLFF,TGTGCCAGCAGCCGGACAGGGCCCAATGAAAAACTGTTTTTT
.,TRBJ1-5,16,many,TRBV6-5,CASSYEDSPSNQPQHF,TGTGCCAGCAGTTACGAGGACTCGCCTAGCAATCAGCCCCAGCATTTT
.,TRBJ1-4,15,.,TRBV3-1,CAFCPPAWGEEKLFF,TGTGCCTTCTGTCCTCCCGCCTGGGGGGAAGAAAAACTGTTTTTT
TRBD1,TRBJ2-5,16,few,TRBV25-1,CASSEFQGAQQETQYF,TGTGCCAGCAGTGAATTTCAGGGGGCACAGCAAGAGACCCAGTACTTC